A selection of T cell receptor beta chains follows, all from one sample in a study of regulatory T cells in long-lasting Graves disease. TCRdb recomputed calls from the multiplex PCR reads with MiXCR, one row per CDR3 protein. The sample has around 460,000 distinct CDR3 sequences; 20% to 25% are singletons. This specimen consisted of peripheral blood mononuclear cells (PBMCs), obtained when the disease was refractory, from a patient treated with antithyroid drugs. These receptors were taken from a female donor with Graves disease. CDR3s include the opening cysteine and the closing phenylalanine or tryptophan. The D gene is left open where the match is weak. Expanded clones get a size class; other rows say once, few or many, or leave the size out.

TRBJ1-2 - many TRBV15 TGTGCCACCAGCACGCTCTATGGCTACACCTTC CATSTLYGYTF
TRBJ2-5 TRBD1 - TRBV7-3 TGTGCCAGCAGCTACTCCGGGACAGCCCAAGAGACCCAGTACTTC CASSYSGTAQETQYF
TRBJ1-1 - - TRBV5-1 TGTGCCAGCAGCTTACTAGGACTCCTGAACACTGAAGCTTTCTTT CASSLLGLLNTEAFF
TRBJ2-7 TRBD2 - TRBV20-1 TGCAGTGCCCCGAGGATTTTTCTCGGGACTAGCGGTCTAGAGCAGTACTTC CSAPRIFLGTSGLEQYF
TRBJ2-3 TRBD2 - TRBV13 TGTGCCAGCAGCTTAGAGACTAGCGGGTTAGATACGCAGTATTTT CASSLETSGLDTQYF
TRBJ1-5 TRBD1 few TRBV6-1 TGTGCCAGCAAACCGGGACAGGGGGCTCAGCCCCAGCATTTT CASKPGQGAQPQHF
TRBJ1-5 - few TRBV30 TGTGCCTGGAGTTTACAGGGTTGGTACAATCAGCCCCAGCATTTT CAWSLQGWYNQPQHF
TRBJ2-7 - - TRBV20-1 TGCAGTGCTAGGGCTGGGATCGAGCAGTACTTC CSARAGIEQYF
TRBJ2-1 - - TRBV28 TGTGCCAGCAGTCCCCCAACCGGGAACTACAATGAGCAGTTCTTC CASSPPTGNYNEQFF
TRBJ2-4 TRBD2 many TRBV28 TGTGCCAGCAGGGGGACTAGCGGGGCCCCGAGACGGGCCAAAAACATTCAGTACTTC CASRGTSGAPRRAKNIQYF
TRBJ2-3 TRBD2 - TRBV2 TGTGCCAGCAATCTAGCGGGAGGGCAAACAGATACGCAGTATTTT CASNLAGGQTDTQYF
TRBJ2-5 - many TRBV20-1 TGCAGTTTTAGGATCCAAGAGACCCAGTACTTC CSFRIQETQYF
TRBJ2-7 TRBD1 many TRBV28 TGTGCCAGCAGTATCGTTCGGGACAGGCTTTCCTACGAGCAGTACTTC CASSIVRDRLSYEQYF